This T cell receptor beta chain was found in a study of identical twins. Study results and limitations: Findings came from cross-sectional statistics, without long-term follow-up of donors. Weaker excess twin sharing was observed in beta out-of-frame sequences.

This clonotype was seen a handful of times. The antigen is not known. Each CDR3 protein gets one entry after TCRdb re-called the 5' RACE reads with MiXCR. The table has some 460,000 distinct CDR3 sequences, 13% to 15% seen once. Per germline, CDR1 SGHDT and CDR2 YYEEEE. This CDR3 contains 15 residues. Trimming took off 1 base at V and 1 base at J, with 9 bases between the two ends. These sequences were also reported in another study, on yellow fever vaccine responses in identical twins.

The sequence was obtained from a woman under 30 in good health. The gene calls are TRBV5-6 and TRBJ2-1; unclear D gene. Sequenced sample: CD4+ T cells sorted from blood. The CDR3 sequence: CASSLWAVSYNEQFF. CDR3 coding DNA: TGTGCCAGCAGCTTGTGGGCTGTGTCCTACAATGAGCAGTTCTTC.